This T cell receptor (beta chain) is drawn from a study of Ad26.COV2.S vaccination and SARS-CoV-2 variants. Sequencing was performed with immunoSEQ multiplex PCR; in TCRdb, only in-frame clones are kept and a portion is missing. The sample lists 300,000 to 450,000 clones; about 92% were seen once. Germline CDR1 is SNHLY and CDR2 is FYNNEI. Trimming left V 4 bases short and J 1 base short, with 13 bases between. CDR3 size: 15 residues. The sequences come from peripheral blood, collected after recovery from COVID-19. The gene calls are TRBV2 and TRBJ1-2; D not certain. This sequence originates from a human donor who had recovered from COVID-19. The CDR3, as DNA: TGTGCCAGCAGTGCGGTCGGGGAAGGTAACTATGGCTACACCTTC. Translated, it gives CASSAVGEGNYGYTF. The complete variable domain, with remaining parts taken from reference TRBV2 and TRBJ1-2, reads EPEVTQTPSHQVTQMGQEVILRCVPISNHLYFYWYRQILGQKVEFLVSFYNNEISEKSEIFDDQFSVERPDGSNFTLKIRSTKLEDSAMYFCASSAVGEGNYGYTFGSGTRLTVV.